This T cell receptor (beta chain) came from a study of blood T cell repertoires in COVID-19. Points on this clone: At one boundary the junction diverges from the germline segment, which might be a read error.

Measured with immunoSEQ multiplex PCR; TCRdb has only the in-frame clones, and not every one. Of more than 110,000 clones in the sample, 75% to 85% were seen once. The CDR3 loop spans 15 amino acids. Germline CDR1 KGHSH, CDR2 LQKENI. This sequence joins TRBV18 and TRBJ2-5, with D maybe TRBD1 (6 bases). Sequencing was done on a sample of peripheral blood. The source is a woman of 80 years or more with active or convalescent COVID-19. The DNA of the CDR3 is TGTGCCAGCGCACCGGGGACAAAGTACCAAGAGACCCAGTACTTC. This encodes CASAPGTKYQETQYF.